This note documents a single T cell receptor (beta chain) sequence. Its target is not known. The data belong to a study of early T cells in non-severe SARS-CoV-2 infection. Across the study: Sequenced material consisted of bulk RNA (from unsorted whole blood), and chains were unpaired. Regarding the study as a whole: The study's VDJdb matching favored anti-spike CD8 responses and missed private and CD4 specificities.

Individual cDNA molecules were tagged with unique molecular identifiers, the study reported. MiXCR, run by TCRdb on the 5' RACE reads, gives a single entry per CDR3 protein. This repertoire shows roughly 53,000 distinct CDR3 sequences, around 12% found once; its top ten account for roughly 2.5%. With 5 bases removed from V and 4 bases from J, the gap between germline ends came to 20 bases. This CDR3 has 17 amino acids. The germline V gene has CDR1 SEHNR and CDR2 FQNEAQ (reference sequence). The chain employs TRBV7-9 and TRBJ2-2, with D uncertain. Sequencing was performed on whole blood, taken at baseline. The TCR was taken from an adult who was a healthcare worker with PCR-confirmed SARS-CoV-2 infection or an uninfected control (not recorded which). The chain's CDR3 is CASSGQLLSPGTGELFF. Here the CDR3 DNA reads TGTGCCAGCAGCGGGCAACTTCTTAGTCCTGGCACCGGGGAGCTGTTTTTT.